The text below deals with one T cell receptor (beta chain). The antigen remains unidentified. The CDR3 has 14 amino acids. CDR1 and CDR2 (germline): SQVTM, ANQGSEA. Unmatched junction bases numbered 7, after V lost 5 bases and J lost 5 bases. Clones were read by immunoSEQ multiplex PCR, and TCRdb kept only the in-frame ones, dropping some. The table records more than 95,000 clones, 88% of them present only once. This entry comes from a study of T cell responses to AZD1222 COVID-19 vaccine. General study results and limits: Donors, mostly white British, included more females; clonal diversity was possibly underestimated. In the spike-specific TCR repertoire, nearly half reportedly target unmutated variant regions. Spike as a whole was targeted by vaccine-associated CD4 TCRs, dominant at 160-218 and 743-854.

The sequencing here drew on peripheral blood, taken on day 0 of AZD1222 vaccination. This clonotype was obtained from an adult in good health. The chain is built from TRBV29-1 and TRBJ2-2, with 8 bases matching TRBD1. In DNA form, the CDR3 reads TGCAGCGTTAAGACAGGGGCGCGAACCGGGGAGCTGTTTTTT. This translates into CSVKTGARTGELFF.